Listed below are T cell receptor beta chains from one sample, sequenced in a study of blood T cell repertoires in COVID-19. Only in-frame clones appear in the TCRdb table, and some are missing; sequencing was by immunoSEQ multiplex PCR. The table records about 270,000 clones, almost 85% of them present only once. What was sequenced was PBMCs or T cells enriched from blood (not recorded which). Every receptor here comes from a woman in her forties or fifties with acute COVID-19. CDR3s include the opening cysteine and the closing phenylalanine or tryptophan.

j_call v_call cdr3_aa
TRBJ2-2 TRBV7-2 CASSLQSQGRTGELFF
TRBJ1-2 TRBV9 CASSVGGQGNYGYTF
TRBJ1-1 TRBV29-1 CSVKQDMNTEAFF
TRBJ1-1 TRBV6-1 CASSEKGVTEAFF
TRBJ1-5 TRBV6-5 CVIQGGNQPQHF
TRBJ1-3 TRBV9 CASSVGQGSGNTIYF
TRBJ2-7 TRBV16 CASSQSRASLNEQYF
TRBJ1-2 TRBV9 CASSGRRQEIYGYTF
TRBJ1-2 TRBV5-1 CASSLGDRTYGYTF
TRBJ1-1 TRBV2 CASSEWSRDTEAFF
TRBJ1-2 TRBV9 CASSVANADLGGYTF
TRBJ2-5 TRBV5-1 CASSLASGAGETQYF
TRBJ1-1 TRBV6-1 CASSEDPGQEAFF
TRBJ1-1 TRBV10-3 CAISERGGAGMNTEAFF
TRBJ2-3 TRBV29-1 CSVVDRASSTDTQYF
TRBJ1-1 TRBV7-2 CASSLARQGAEAFF
TRBJ1-4 TRBV18 CASSPPPAQGEKLFF
TRBJ2-1 TRBV12-3/TRBV12-4 CASSLPNEQFF
TRBJ1-5 TRBV5-1 CASILRLNQPQHF
TRBJ1-3 TRBV5-4 CASSLGTADSGNTIYF
TRBJ1-2 TRBV12-3/TRBV12-4 CASSWTGGGRYTF
TRBJ2-7 TRBV6-2/TRBV6-3 CASSRGGGPSYEQYF
TRBJ1-1 TRBV5-4 CASRPSWDTVGAEAFF
TRBJ2-1 TRBV30 CAWSVTQYNEQFF
TRBJ1-3 TRBV2 CASSRQGYGNTIYF
TRBJ1-1 TRBV2 CASSGATEAFF
TRBJ2-7 TRBV30 CAWSSTGSEQYF
TRBJ1-1 TRBV18 CASSPGWDRRMNTEAFF
TRBJ2-1 TRBV7-2 CASSFQGLYSEQFF
TRBJ1-2 TRBV14 CASSLSGGYTF
TRBJ2-1 TRBV19 CASSIAGGIYNEQFF
TRBJ2-5 TRBV7-9 CASSLGTGGRETQYF
TRBJ2-7 TRBV18 CASSPGTGGEQYF
TRBJ1-2 TRBV25-1 CASSEAVNYGYTF
TRBJ1-2 TRBV5-1 CASSPSTGGGGYTF
TRBJ1-6 TRBV27 CASSIWTGKSNNSPLHF
TRBJ2-7 TRBV6-2/TRBV6-3 CASSYPGAYEQYF
TRBJ1-1 TRBV7-9 CASSLDLGGTEAFF
TRBJ2-3 TRBV3-1/TRBV3-2 CASRSSTDTQYF